This paragraph reports one T cell receptor (beta chain). Its antigen is currently unknown. The CDR3 sequence is 17 residues long. J was trimmed by 2 bases and V by 7 bases; bases with no gene match: 13. CDR1 is SNHLY, CDR2 FYNNEI, per germline. These data originate in a study of T-cell memory formation after mild COVID-19. Study-wide context: In these data, TCR clusters were largely donor specific.

TCRdb processed the 5' RACE reads anew with MiXCR; each CDR3 protein has one entry. The sample lists over 130,000 distinct CDR3 sequences; 11% to 15% were seen once. Points from the study as a whole: The pre-infection memory compartment contained some responding clones, suggesting cross-reactive memory joined.

This clonotype originated in an adult woman who had mild COVID-19 (a few samples of this study predate the infection). Cell type and time point are not known. The rearrangement uses TRBV2 and TRBJ2-3, with 9 bases aligning to TRBD1. The sample taken for sequencing was PBMCs or a T cell subset sorted from them (not recorded which). Written as DNA, the CDR3 is TGTGCCAGCAAGGAATCCACCGGGACAGGGCCCACAGATACGCAGTATTTT. It is translated as CASKESTGTGPTDTQYF.